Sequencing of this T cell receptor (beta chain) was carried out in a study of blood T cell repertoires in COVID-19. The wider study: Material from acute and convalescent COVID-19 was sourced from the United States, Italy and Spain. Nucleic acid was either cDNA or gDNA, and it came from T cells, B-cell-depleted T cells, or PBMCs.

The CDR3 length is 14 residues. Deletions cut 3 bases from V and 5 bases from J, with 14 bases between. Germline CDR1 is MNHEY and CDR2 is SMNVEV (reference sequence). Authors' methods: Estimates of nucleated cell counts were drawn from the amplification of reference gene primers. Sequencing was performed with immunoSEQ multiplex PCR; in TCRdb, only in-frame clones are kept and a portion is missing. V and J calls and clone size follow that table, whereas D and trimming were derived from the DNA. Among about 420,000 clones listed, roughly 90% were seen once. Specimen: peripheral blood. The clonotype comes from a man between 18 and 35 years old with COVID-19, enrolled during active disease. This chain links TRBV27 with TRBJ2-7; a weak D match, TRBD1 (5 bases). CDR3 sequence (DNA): TGTGCCAGCAGTTTCTTTGGGGCTATCAACGAGCAGTACTTC. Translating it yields CASSFFGAINEQYF.